These 13 T cell receptor beta chains share one sample of origin, sequenced in a study of Ad26.COV2.S vaccination and SARS-CoV-2 variants. Produced via immunoSEQ multiplex PCR; TCRdb's table is partial and in-frame only. This sample yields 360,000 or so clones, of which around 91% are seen a single time; 1.9% belongs to the top ten. Treatment reported: over 15 received Ad26.COV2.S at low or high dose, single or two shots; several received placebo; per-sample allocation not given. Samples were taken on day 63 after the first vaccine or placebo injection. The sequencing used peripheral blood, collected in a trial of Ad26.COV2.S vaccine versus placebo. These receptor sequences come from a person aged 18 to 59 who received the Ad26.COV2.S COVID-19 vaccine or a placebo.

This chain connects TRBV6-2 or TRBV6-3 to TRBJ2-1; D possibly matches TRBD1 or TRBD2 (6 bases each). CDR3 length: 16 residues. V gave up 4 bases and J gave up 9 bases, with 22 bases separating them. Germline V CDR1 and CDR2: MNHEY, SVGEGT. The CDR3 DNA sequence: TGTGCCAGCAGTTCTCGCGGGACTCTCGTAGGGGGTGAGCAGTTCTTC. This translates into CASSSRGTLVGGEQFF.

This clone was detected a few times. V usage is TRBV6-8 and J usage is TRBJ1-5, with D possibly being TRBD1 (6 bases). With 2 bases removed from V and 3 bases from J, the gap between germline ends came to 11 bases. The CDR3 extends over 15 amino acids. Germline V lookup: CDR1 MNHGY, CDR2 SAAAGT. CDR3 sequence reads: CASSYEGGNNQPQHF. For the CDR3, the DNA is TGTGCCAGCAGTTACGAGGGGGGCAACAATCAGCCCCAGCATTTT.

This chain uses TRBV5-1 with TRBJ2-7, with D perhaps matching TRBD1 or TRBD2 (5 bases each). This CDR3 region has 15 residues. V was clipped by 3 bases and J by 1 base, with 14 bases between them. Germline loops: CDR1 SGHRS, CDR2 YFSETQ. The CDR3: CASSSGTQTSYEQYF. CDR3 bases: TGCGCCAGCAGCTCCGGGACGCAGACATCCTACGAGCAGTACTTC.

The chain carries TRBV6-2 or TRBV6-3 and TRBJ2-1; TRBD2 matches 13 bases. Trimming took 2 bases from V and 9 from J; bases not matched to a gene: 10. CDR1 and CDR2 (germline): MNHEY, SVGEGT. The CDR3 has 17 residues. The CDR3 protein is CASSYPTRLAGGGEQFF. For the CDR3, the DNA is TGTGCCAGCAGTTACCCCACCCGACTAGCGGGAGGTGGTGAGCAGTTCTTC.

CDR3 in amino acids: CASSSTHLEAFF. Written as DNA, the CDR3 is TGTGCCAGCAGTTCCACCCACCTTGAAGCTTTCTTT. The rearrangement joins TRBV6-5 to TRBJ1-1; unclear D gene. From germline, CDR1 is MNHEY and CDR2 SVGAGI. With 4 bases removed from V and 7 bases from J, the gap between germline ends came to 10 bases. The CDR3 has 12 residues.

The chain carries TRBV7-2 and TRBJ2-7; possible D gene TRBD2, 5 bases. The germline V gene encodes CDR1 SGHTA and CDR2 FQGNSA. Trimming took off 2 bases at V and 7 bases at J, with 15 bases between the two ends. There are 14 residues in the CDR3. The CDR3 is CASSLSPSRREQYF. CDR3 bases: TGTGCCAGCAGCTTATCTCCTAGCAGAAGGGAGCAGTACTTC.

CDR3 DNA: TGCGCCAGCAGCGGCGGACAGGGTGGTGGGTGGCGGACCCAGTACTTC. Residues: CASSGGQGGGWRTQYF. V usage is TRBV5-1 and J usage is TRBJ2-5, with TRBD1 matching over 8 bases. Trimming took 4 bases from V and 7 from J; bases not matched to a gene: 15. The CDR3 has 16 residues. Germline CDR1 SGHRS, CDR2 YFSETQ. The variable domain in full, with the rest retrieved from reference TRBV5-1 and TRBJ2-5, is KAGVTQTPRYLIKTRGQQVTLSCSPISGHRSVSWYQQTPGQGLQFLFEYFSETQRNKGNFPGRFSGRQFSNSRSEMNVSTLELGDSALYLCASSGGQGGGWRTQYFGPGTRLLVL.

The DNA of the CDR3 is TGTGCCAGCACCACAGAGAGCCTCTCCGGCTACACCTTC. Encoded protein: CASTTESLSGYTF. The chain links TRBV6-5 to TRBJ1-2; no reliable D call. Germline values: CDR1 MNHEY, CDR2 SVGAGI. This CDR3 spans 13 amino acids. Trimming shortened V by 7 bases and J by 8 bases, and 17 bases separated the two germline ends.

The chain combines TRBV28 with TRBJ1-6, with 8 positions matching TRBD1. J gave up 4 bases and V 6 bases, and 5 bases lay outside the gene matches. The length of the CDR3 is 15 residues. The germline V gene has CDR1 MDHEN and CDR2 SYDVKM. CDR3 in amino acids: CASRPTGEYNSPLHF. The CDR3 coding sequence is TGTGCCAGCAGACCGACAGGGGAATATAATTCACCCCTCCACTTT.

The V gene is TRBV27, the J gene TRBJ2-1; the match to TRBD2 covers 8 bases. CDR3 length: 12 residues. V shed 10 bases and J 5 bases; nucleotides not matched to a gene: 4. Germline loops: CDR1 MNHEY, CDR2 SMNVEV (reference sequence). The CDR3 region has the DNA TGTGCCACCCAACTAGCGGACAATGAGCAGTTCTTC. As protein: CATQLADNEQFF.

In its sample, this clone was seen once. The CDR3 spells CATRGNTEAFF. DNA of the CDR3: TGTGCCACCCGAGGGAACACTGAAGCTTTCTTT. The chain couples TRBV19 to TRBJ1-1, with unresolved D. Trimming stripped 10 bases from V and 1 base from J, with 7 bases between. The CDR3 runs 11 residues. Germline CDR1 reads LNHDA; CDR2 reads SQIVND (reference sequence).

In its sample, this clone was seen once. The chain uses TRBV3-1 (or the pseudogene TRBV3-2) and TRBJ2-1; D unclear. V was cut by 0 bases and J by 4 bases, with 7 bases left in between. This CDR3 spans 14 amino acids. From germline, CDR1 is LGHDT and CDR2 YNNKEL (reference sequence). The CDR3 DNA is TGTGCCAGCAGCCAAGAAGCGATTTACAATGAGCAGTTCTTC. It translates to CASSQEAIYNEQFF.

The V call is TRBV27, the J call TRBJ1-1; no clear D gene. Looked up from germline, CDR1 is MNHEY and CDR2 is SMNVEV (reference sequence). The CDR3 sequence is 17 residues long. Trimming removed 0 bases from V and 4 bases from J, with 18 bases in between. The CDR3 nucleotides read TGTGCCAGCAGTTTATCCCGGTCCCAGGTTGGCGGCACTGAAGCTTTCTTT. Protein: CASSLSRSQVGGTEAFF.